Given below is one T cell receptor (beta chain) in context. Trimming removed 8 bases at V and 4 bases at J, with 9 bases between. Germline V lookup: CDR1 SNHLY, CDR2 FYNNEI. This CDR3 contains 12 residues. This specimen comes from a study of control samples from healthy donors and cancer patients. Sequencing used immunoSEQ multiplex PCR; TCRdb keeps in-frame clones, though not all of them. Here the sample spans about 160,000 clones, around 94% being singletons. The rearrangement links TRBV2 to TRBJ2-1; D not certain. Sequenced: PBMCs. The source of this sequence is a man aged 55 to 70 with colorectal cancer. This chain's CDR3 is CASANMYNEQFF. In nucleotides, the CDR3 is TGTGCCAGCGCGAACATGTACAATGAGCAGTTCTTC.